The sequence of this T cell receptor (beta chain) was determined in a study of early T cells in non-severe SARS-CoV-2 infection. V lost 0 bases to trimming and J lost 2 bases, with 5 bases between them. There are 13 residues in the CDR3. Germline V gives CDR1 SGDLS, CDR2 YYNGEE. Individual cDNA molecules received unique molecular identifiers. TCRdb processed the 5' RACE reads anew with MiXCR; each CDR3 protein has one entry. Of around 94,000 distinct CDR3 sequences listed, around 12% were seen once; the top ten hold about 5.7%. Sequencing was performed on whole blood. This receptor was obtained from an adult who was a healthcare worker with PCR-confirmed SARS-CoV-2 infection or an uninfected control (not recorded which). The chain recombines TRBV9 with TRBJ2-5; D unresolved. The CDR3 reads CASSVDGQETQYF. The CDR3 DNA reads TGTGCCAGCAGCGTAGATGGGCAAGAGACCCAGTACTTC.